This TCR beta chain derives from a study of T cells in Graves' hyperthyroidism and ophthalmopathy. Study-wide context: The authors collected peripheral blood at initial diagnosis, before any treatment.

CDR1 and CDR2 (germline): DFQATT, SNEGSKA (reference sequence). The CDR3 consists of 14 residues. Trimming cost V 5 bases and J 3 bases, with 14 bases left between them. Amplification of TCR beta CDR3 regions was performed using RNA transcripts as template. The HTBI set primed first-round TCR CDR3 RT-PCR. Each CDR3 protein is one row after TCRdb ran MiXCR on the multiplex PCR reads. The sample includes 450,000 to 650,000 distinct CDR3 sequences, approximately 17% of them seen just once. Source material for PBMCs was around 10 ml fresh peripheral blood. Regarding this clonotype: Antigen unknown.

Notes on the study in general: Ophthalmopathy was predicted by the model a median of about six months ahead of onset.

Sequenced material: blood. This receptor was obtained from a woman between 18 and 30 years old with Graves' ophthalmopathy. The chain recombines TRBV20-1 with TRBJ1-5; a weak D match, TRBD1 (6 bases). CDR3 in amino acids: CSAGGTGSNQPQHF. The DNA for the CDR3 is TGCAGTGCTGGAGGAACAGGGTCCAATCAGCCCCAGCATTTT.